The rows below give T cell receptor beta chains drawn from one sample of a study of blood T cell repertoires in COVID-19. TCRdb's table, derived via immunoSEQ multiplex PCR, lists solely in-frame clones and lacks some. The sample comprises tens of thousands of clones, 76% of which are singletons, and 50% rests with the top ten. Sequencing used peripheral blood. Receptors were obtained from a woman over 75 with acute or convalescent COVID-19. CDR3s include the opening cysteine and the closing phenylalanine or tryptophan. The D gene is left open where the match is weak. Clone size is not always given. Where it is, it says once, few, many or a class for expanded clones.

NA	TRBJ1-3	14	NA	TRBV28	CASSPGRGTNTIYF	TGTGCCAGCAGTCCCGGCAGGGGTACAAACACCATATATTTT
few	TRBJ2-7	14	NA	TRBV6-2/TRBV6-3	CASSYDRLSYEQYF	TGTGCCAGCAGTTACGACAGATTATCCTACGAGCAGTACTTC
NA	TRBJ2-2	15	TRBD2	TRBV11-2	CASSLAGGGTGELFF	TGTGCCAGCAGCTTAGCGGGAGGTGGCACCGGGGAGCTGTTTTTT
NA	TRBJ2-7	14	NA	TRBV28	CASSLWARGSEQYF	TGTGCCAGCAGCTTATGGGCCAGGGGAAGCGAGCAGTACTTC
NA	TRBJ2-2	16	TRBD1	TRBV5-1	CASSLEVQGAPGELFF	TGCGCCAGCAGCTTGGAGGTGCAGGGGGCCCCCGGGGAGCTGTTTTTT
NA	TRBJ1-1	12	NA	TRBV29-1	CSVVAPNTEAFF	TGCAGCGTAGTGGCCCCGAACACTGAAGCTTTCTTT
few	TRBJ2-2	15	TRBD2	TRBV19	CASSTTSGYTGELFF	TGTGCCAGTAGTACGACTAGCGGGTACACCGGGGAGCTGTTTTTT
once	TRBJ1-1	19	TRBD1	TRBV27	CASSLSGATGQGKDTEAFF	TGTGCCAGCAGTTTATCGGGCGCAACCGGACAGGGAAAGGACACTGAAGCTTTCTTT
NA	TRBJ2-5	14	NA	TRBV7-2	CASSRDRGRETQYF	TGTGCCAGCAGCCGGGACCGAGGGAGGGAGACCCAGTACTTC
NA	TRBJ2-1	15	TRBD1	TRBV7-8	CASSRDRGGWDEQFF	TGTGCCAGCAGCCGAGACAGGGGAGGTTGGGATGAGCAGTTCTTC
NA	TRBJ2-5	12	TRBD2	TRBV29-1	CSVTSGQETQYF	TGCAGCGTGACTAGCGGACAAGAGACCCAGTACTTC
NA	TRBJ2-2	18	TRBD2	TRBV11-2	CASRRPGLAGGRIGELFF	TGTGCCAGCAGAAGACCGGGACTAGCGGGAGGGAGGATCGGGGAGCTGTTTTTT
NA	TRBJ1-6	15	TRBD1	TRBV2	CASSDSGQGYSPLHF	TGTGCCAGCAGTGATTCCGGACAGGGGTATTCACCCCTCCACTTT
NA	TRBJ2-2	14	TRBD2	TRBV3-1/TRBV3-2	CASGTGLGGGELFF	TGTGCCAGCGGTACGGGACTAGGAGGCGGGGAGCTGTTTTTT
NA	TRBJ2-6	16	NA	TRBV3-1/TRBV3-2	CASSQDFLSGANVLTF	TGTGCCAGCAGCCAAGACTTTCTCTCTGGGGCCAACGTCCTGACTTTC
NA	TRBJ2-3	15	NA	TRBV7-3	CASSQMAGKPDTQYF	TGTGCCAGCAGCCAAATGGCGGGAAAGCCAGATACGCAGTATTTT
NA	TRBJ2-5	17	TRBD2	TRBV29-1	CSVEGFGGRLRSETQYF	TGCAGCGTTGAAGGTTTCGGCGGGAGGCTTCGTTCGGAGACCCAGTACTTC
few	TRBJ2-2	16	TRBD1	TRBV5-4	CASSWGQGASIGELFF	TGTGCCAGCAGCTGGGGACAGGGGGCCAGCATCGGGGAGCTGTTTTTT
once	TRBJ1-5	13	TRBD1	TRBV2	CASNRDRGLPQHF	TGTGCCAGCAATAGGGACAGGGGGCTGCCCCAGCATTTT
NA	TRBJ1-3	14	TRBD1	TRBV18	CASSGDSSGNTIYF	TGTGCCAGCTCAGGGGACAGCTCTGGAAACACCATATATTTT
NA	TRBJ2-7	15	NA	TRBV2	CASRAWDTLSYEQYF	TGTGCCAGCAGAGCCTGGGACACACTCTCCTACGAGCAGTACTTC
NA	TRBJ2-1	16	TRBD2	TRBV25-1	CASSKSMGGANNEQFF	TGTGCCAGCAGCAAATCAATGGGAGGGGCTAACAATGAGCAGTTCTTC
NA	TRBJ2-7	14	NA	TRBV13	CASSLYSSSYEQYF	TGTGCCAGCAGCTTATACTCGAGCTCCTACGAGCAGTACTTC
NA	TRBJ1-1	13	NA	TRBV12-5	CASGTGVFTEAFF	TGTGCTAGTGGGACCGGGGTGTTCACTGAAGCTTTCTTT
NA	TRBJ1-6	14	NA	TRBV6-5	CASSRTGKNSPLHF	TGTGCCAGCAGTCGTACAGGGAAGAATTCACCCCTCCACTTT
NA	TRBJ2-6	17	NA	TRBV7-3	CASSLTASSSGANVLTF	TGTGCCAGCAGCCTGACAGCTTCTAGCTCTGGGGCCAACGTCCTGACTTTC
NA	TRBJ2-7	12	NA	TRBV11-2	CASSLGPDDLAF	TGTGCCAGCAGCTTAGGTCCGGACGATCTAGCTTTC
NA	TRBJ1-1	15	TRBD1	TRBV19	CASSIGQGLNTEAFF	TGTGCCAGTAGTATAGGACAGGGATTGAACACTGAAGCTTTCTTT
NA	TRBJ2-1	15	TRBD2	TRBV7-9	CASSLVTSGKNEQFF	TGTGCCAGCAGCTTAGTGACTAGCGGGAAGAATGAGCAGTTCTTC
NA	TRBJ2-1	14	NA	TRBV27	CASSFFGGRNEQFF	TGTGCCAGCAGTTTTTTTGGAGGGCGGAATGAGCAGTTCTTC
NA	TRBJ2-7	15	NA	TRBV27	CASSRLPQGSYEQYF	TGTGCCAGCAGTCGACTACCCCAGGGGTCCTACGAGCAGTACTTC
NA	TRBJ1-5	13	NA	TRBV9	CASSVAGNQPQHF	TGTGCCAGCAGCGTGGCGGGCAATCAGCCCCAGCATTTT
NA	TRBJ2-1	13	NA	TRBV2	CASSRLEGNEQFF	TGTGCCAGCAGTCGACTAGAGGGCAATGAGCAGTTCTTC
NA	TRBJ2-3	15	TRBD1	TRBV24-1	CATSEPGQATDTQYF	TGTGCCACCAGTGAACCCGGACAGGCCACAGATACGCAGTATTTT
NA	TRBJ1-5	13	NA	TRBV19	CASSLDRNQPQHF	TGTGCCAGTAGTTTGGACAGAAATCAGCCCCAGCATTTT
NA	TRBJ1-4	16	TRBD1	TRBV5-1	CASSLSRRQGSEKLFF	TGCGCCAGCAGCTTGTCTAGAAGACAGGGGAGTGAAAAACTGTTTTTT
NA	TRBJ2-1	13	NA	TRBV13	CASSSDSYNEQFF	TGTGCCAGCAGCTCGGACAGCTACAATGAGCAGTTCTTC
NA	TRBJ2-3	15	NA	TRBV9	CASSAGAGSTDTQYF	TGTGCCAGCAGCGCCGGGGCGGGAAGTACAGATACGCAGTATTTT
NA	TRBJ2-2	15	TRBD1	TRBV24-1	CATSDNRGNTGELFF	TGTGCCACCAGTGATAACAGGGGGAACACCGGGGAGCTGTTTTTT
NA	TRBJ2-1	18	TRBD2	TRBV7-9	CASSLYGRARNVGNEQFF	TGTGCCAGCAGCTTATACGGGAGGGCCCGAAATGTGGGTAATGAGCAGTTCTTC
NA	TRBJ2-1	13	NA	TRBV28	CASRRTPAHEQFF	TGTGCCAGCAGGAGGACTCCCGCCCATGAGCAGTTCTTC
few	TRBJ1-3	16	TRBD1	TRBV7-9	CASSSSQGAAGNTIYF	TGTGCCAGCAGCTCCTCACAGGGGGCGGCTGGAAACACCATATATTTT
NA	TRBJ2-1	16	TRBD2	TRBV5-4	CASSKRAGEGYNEQFF	TGTGCCAGCAGCAAGAGAGCGGGAGAGGGGTACAATGAGCAGTTCTTC